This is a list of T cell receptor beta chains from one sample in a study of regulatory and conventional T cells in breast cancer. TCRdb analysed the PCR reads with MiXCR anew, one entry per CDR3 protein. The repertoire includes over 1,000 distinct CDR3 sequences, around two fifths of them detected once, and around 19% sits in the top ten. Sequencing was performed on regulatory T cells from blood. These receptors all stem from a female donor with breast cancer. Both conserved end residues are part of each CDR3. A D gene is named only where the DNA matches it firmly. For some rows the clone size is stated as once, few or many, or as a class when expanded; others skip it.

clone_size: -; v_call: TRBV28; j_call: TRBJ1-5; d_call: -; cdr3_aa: CASSLVLPSRNQPQHF; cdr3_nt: TGTGCCAGCAGTTTAGTCCTACCTAGCCGGAATCAGCCCCAGCATTTT
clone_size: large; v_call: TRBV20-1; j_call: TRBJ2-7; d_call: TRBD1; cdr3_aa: CSARDWDRAYEQYF; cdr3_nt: TGCAGTGCTAGAGATTGGGACAGGGCCTACGAGCAGTACTTC
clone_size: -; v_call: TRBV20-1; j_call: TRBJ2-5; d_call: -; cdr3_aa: CSASGGTVQETQYF; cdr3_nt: TGCAGTGCTAGTGGCGGAACAGTCCAAGAGACCCAGTACTTC
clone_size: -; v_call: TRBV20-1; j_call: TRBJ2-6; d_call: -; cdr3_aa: CSAISSSGANVLTF; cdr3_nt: TGCAGTGCGATCTCATCCTCTGGGGCCAACGTCCTGACTTTC
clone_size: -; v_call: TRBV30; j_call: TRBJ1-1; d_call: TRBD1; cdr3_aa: CAWRTGSNTEAFF; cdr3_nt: TGTGCCTGGCGGACAGGGTCCAACACTGAAGCTTTCTTT
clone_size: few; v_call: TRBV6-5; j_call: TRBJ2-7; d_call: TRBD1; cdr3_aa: CASSQGQGVSYEQYF; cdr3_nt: TGTGCCAGCAGCCAGGGACAGGGGGTTTCCTACGAGCAGTACTTC
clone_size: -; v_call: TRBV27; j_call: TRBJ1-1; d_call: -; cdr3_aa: CASSLTQSSSEAFF; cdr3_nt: TGTGCCAGCAGTTTAACACAGTCTTCCTCTGAAGCTTTCTTT
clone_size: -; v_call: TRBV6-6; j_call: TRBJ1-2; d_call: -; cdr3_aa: CASSLRVGYTF; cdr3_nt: TGTGCCAGCAGCCTCAGGGTCGGTTACACCTTC
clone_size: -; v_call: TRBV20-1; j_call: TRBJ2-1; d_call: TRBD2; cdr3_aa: CSASSGLAGEYYNEQFF; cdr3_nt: TGCAGTGCTAGTTCGGGACTAGCGGGAGAGTACTACAATGAGCAGTTCTTC
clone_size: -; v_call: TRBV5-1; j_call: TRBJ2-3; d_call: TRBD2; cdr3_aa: CASSLAKTSGVTDTQYF; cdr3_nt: TGCGCCAGCAGCTTGGCCAAGACTAGCGGTGTCACAGATACGCAGTATTTT
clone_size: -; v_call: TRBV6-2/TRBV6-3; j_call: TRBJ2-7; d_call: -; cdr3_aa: CASSYPVGEGSSSFRYEQYF; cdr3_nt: TGTGCCAGCAGTTACCCGGTTGGGGAAGGATCCTCGTCATTCCGCTACGAGCAGTACTTC
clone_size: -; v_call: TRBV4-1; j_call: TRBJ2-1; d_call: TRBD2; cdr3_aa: CASSQAIVAGQDEQFF; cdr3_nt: TGCGCCAGCAGCCAGGCCATAGTAGCGGGGCAGGATGAGCAGTTCTTC
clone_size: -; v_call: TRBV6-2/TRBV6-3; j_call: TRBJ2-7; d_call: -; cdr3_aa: CASSYSGATYEQYF; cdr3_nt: TGTGCCAGCAGTTACTCCGGGGCCACCTACGAGCAGTACTTC
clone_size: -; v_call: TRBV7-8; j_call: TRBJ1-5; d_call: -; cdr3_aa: CASSRIFYQPQHF; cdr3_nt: TGTGCCAGCAGCCGCATATTCTATCAGCCCCAGCATTTT
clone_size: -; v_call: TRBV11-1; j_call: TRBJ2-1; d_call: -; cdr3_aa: CASSLRGTLNEQFF; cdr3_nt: TGTGCCAGCAGCTTAAGGGGGACCCTCAATGAGCAGTTCTTC
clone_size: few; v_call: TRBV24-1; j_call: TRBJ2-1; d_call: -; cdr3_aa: CATSLNRDEQFF; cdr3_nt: TGTGCCACCAGTCTGAACAGGGACGAGCAGTTCTTC
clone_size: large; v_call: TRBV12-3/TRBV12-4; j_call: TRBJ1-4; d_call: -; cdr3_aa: CASSLRATNEKLFF; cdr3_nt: TGTGCCAGCAGTTTACGGGCAACTAATGAAAAACTGTTTTTT
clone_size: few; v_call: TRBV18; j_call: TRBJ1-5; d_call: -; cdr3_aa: CASSLDFLGQPQHF; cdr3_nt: TGTGCCAGCTCACTAGACTTCTTGGGACAGCCCCAGCATTTT
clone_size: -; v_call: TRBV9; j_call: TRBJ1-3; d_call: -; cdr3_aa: CASSVNTASGNTIYF; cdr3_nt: TGTGCCAGCAGCGTGAACACGGCCTCTGGAAACACCATATATTTT
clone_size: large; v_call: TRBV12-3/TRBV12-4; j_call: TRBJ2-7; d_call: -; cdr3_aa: CASSLAGMYEQYF; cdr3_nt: TGTGCCAGCAGTTTGGCAGGGATGTACGAGCAGTACTTC
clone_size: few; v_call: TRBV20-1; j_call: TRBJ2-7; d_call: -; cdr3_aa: CSARDVRDRGEQYF; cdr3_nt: TGCAGTGCTAGAGATGTAAGAGACCGGGGGGAGCAGTACTTC
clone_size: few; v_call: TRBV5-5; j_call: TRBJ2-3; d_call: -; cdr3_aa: CASSLQGFPTDTQYF; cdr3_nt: TGTGCCAGCAGCTTACAGGGTTTCCCCACAGATACGCAGTATTTT
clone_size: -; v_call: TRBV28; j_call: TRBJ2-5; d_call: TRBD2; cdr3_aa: CASRPLLLAGETQYF; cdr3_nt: TGTGCCAGCAGACCCCTATTACTAGCGGGAGAGACCCAGTACTTC
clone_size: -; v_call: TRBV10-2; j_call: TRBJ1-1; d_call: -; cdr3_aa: CASSGGITEAFF; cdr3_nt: TGCGCCAGCAGTGGCGGGATTACTGAAGCTTTCTTT
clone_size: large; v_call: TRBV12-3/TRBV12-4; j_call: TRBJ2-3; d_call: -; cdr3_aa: CASSPARRTGTDTQYF; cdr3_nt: TGTGCCAGCAGTCCCGCCCGACGGACTGGCACAGATACGCAGTATTTT
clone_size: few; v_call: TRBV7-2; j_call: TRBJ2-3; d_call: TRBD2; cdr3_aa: CASSPRAGGADTQYF; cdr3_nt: TGTGCCAGCAGCCCGCGAGCGGGAGGGGCAGATACGCAGTATTTT
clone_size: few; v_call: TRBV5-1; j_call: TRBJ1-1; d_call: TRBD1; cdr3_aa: CASSVIQGSEAFF; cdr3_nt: TGCGCCAGCAGCGTTATACAGGGGTCGGAAGCTTTCTTT
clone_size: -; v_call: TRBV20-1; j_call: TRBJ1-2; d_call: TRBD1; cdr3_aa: CSASPGTGDYGYTF; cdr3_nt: TGCAGTGCTAGCCCCGGGACAGGGGACTATGGCTACACCTTC
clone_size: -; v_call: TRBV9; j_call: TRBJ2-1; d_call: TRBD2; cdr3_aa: CASSYGTRTYNEQFF; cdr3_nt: TGTGCCAGCAGCTATGGGACTAGAACCTACAATGAGCAGTTCTTC
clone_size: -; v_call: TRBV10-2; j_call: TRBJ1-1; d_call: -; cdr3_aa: CASREGHMNTEAFF; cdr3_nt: TGCGCCAGCAGAGAGGGACACATGAACACTGAAGCTTTCTTT
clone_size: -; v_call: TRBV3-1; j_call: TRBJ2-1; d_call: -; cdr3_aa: CASSPRDFSYNEQFF; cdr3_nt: TGTGCCAGCAGCCCGCGGGACTTCTCCTACAATGAGCAGTTCTTC
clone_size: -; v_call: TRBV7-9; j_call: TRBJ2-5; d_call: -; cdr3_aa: CASSLGSRGETQYF; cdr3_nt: TGTGCCAGCAGCTTAGGGTCTAGAGGAGAGACCCAGTACTTC
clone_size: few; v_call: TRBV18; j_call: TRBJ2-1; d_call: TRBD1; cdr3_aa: CASSAAGTGGYNEQFF; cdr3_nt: TGTGCCAGCTCAGCTGCCGGGACAGGGGGCTACAATGAGCAGTTCTTC
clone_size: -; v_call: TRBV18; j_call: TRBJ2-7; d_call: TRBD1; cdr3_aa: CASSPETGTYEQYF; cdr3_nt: TGTGCCAGCTCACCCGAGACAGGGACCTACGAGCAGTACTTC
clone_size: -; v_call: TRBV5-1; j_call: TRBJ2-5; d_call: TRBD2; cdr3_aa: CASTGGARWDQETQYF; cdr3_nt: TGCGCCAGCACCGGGGGGGCTAGGTGGGATCAAGAGACCCAGTACTTC
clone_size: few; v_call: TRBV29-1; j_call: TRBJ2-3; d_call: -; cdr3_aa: CSVEAPSDTQCF; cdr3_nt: TGCAGCGTTGAAGCGCCGTCAGATACGCAGTGTTTT